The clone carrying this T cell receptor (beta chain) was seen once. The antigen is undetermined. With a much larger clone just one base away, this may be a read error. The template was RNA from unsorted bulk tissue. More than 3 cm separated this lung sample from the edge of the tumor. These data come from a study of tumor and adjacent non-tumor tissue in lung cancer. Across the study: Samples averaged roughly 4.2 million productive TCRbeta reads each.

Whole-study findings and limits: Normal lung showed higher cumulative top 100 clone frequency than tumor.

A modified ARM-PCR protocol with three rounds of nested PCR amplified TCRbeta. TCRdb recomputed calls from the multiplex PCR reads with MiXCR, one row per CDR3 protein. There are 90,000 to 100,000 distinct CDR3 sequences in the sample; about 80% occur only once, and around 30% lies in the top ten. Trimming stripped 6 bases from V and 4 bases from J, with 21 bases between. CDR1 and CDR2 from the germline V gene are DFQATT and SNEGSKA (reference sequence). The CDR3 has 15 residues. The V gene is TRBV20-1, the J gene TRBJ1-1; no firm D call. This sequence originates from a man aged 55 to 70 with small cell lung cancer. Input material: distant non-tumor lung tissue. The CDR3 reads CSAPTAGGDGTEAFF. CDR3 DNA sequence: TGCAGTGCCCCCACAGCAGGAGGCGACGGCACTGAAGCTTTCTTT.